This TCR beta chain is from a study of blood T cell repertoires in COVID-19. The CDR3 runs to 12 residues. Losses at the gene ends were 7 bases for V and 7 bases for J; bases not matched to a gene: 6. The germline CDR1 and CDR2 sequences are SGHNT and YENEEA. This table comes from immunoSEQ multiplex PCR, and its TCRdb copy is limited to in-frame clones, with some not included. The sample includes about 170,000 clones, about 85% of them seen just once. This receptor was taken from a man aged 55 to 69 with acute or convalescent COVID-19. Specimen: peripheral blood. The genes are TRBV11-3 and TRBJ2-7; 8 bases map to TRBD2. The CDR3 loop reads CASKGGRSEQYF. The CDR3 nucleotides are TGTGCCAGCAAAGGCGGGAGGTCAGAGCAGTACTTC.